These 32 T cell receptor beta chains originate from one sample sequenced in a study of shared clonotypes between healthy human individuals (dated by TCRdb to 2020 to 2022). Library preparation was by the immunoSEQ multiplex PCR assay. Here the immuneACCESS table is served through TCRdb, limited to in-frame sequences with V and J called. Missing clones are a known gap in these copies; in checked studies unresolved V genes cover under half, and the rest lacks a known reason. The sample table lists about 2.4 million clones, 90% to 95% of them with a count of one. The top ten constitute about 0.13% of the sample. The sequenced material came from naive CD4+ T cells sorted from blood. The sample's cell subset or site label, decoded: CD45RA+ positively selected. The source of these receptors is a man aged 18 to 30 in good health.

The CDR3 reads CASSLGHGGRGPTEAFF. CDR3 nucleotides: TGTGCCAGCAGCTTAGGCCACGGGGGCAGGGGACCCACTGAAGCTTTCTTT. J is TRBJ1-1 and V is TRBV13; tentative D call: TRBD1 (6 bases). CDR1 and CDR2 from the germline V gene are PRHDT and FYEKMQ (reference sequence). V was shortened by 0 bases and J by 4 bases, with 18 bases between the two germline ends. The CDR3 totals 17 residues. The complete variable domain, with remaining parts taken from reference TRBV13 and TRBJ1-1, reads AAGVIQSPRHLIKEKRETATLKCYPIPRHDTVYWYQQGPGQDPQFLISFYEKMQSDKGSIPDRFSAQQFSDYHSELNMSSLELGDSALYFCASSLGHGGRGPTEAFFGQGTRLTVV.

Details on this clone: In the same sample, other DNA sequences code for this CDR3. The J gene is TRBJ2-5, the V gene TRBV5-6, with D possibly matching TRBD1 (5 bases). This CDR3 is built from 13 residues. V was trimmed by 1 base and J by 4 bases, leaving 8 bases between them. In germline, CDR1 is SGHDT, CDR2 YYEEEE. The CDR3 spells CASSLTGAETQYF. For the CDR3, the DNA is TGTGCCAGCAGCTTGACAGGTGCAGAGACCCAGTACTTC.

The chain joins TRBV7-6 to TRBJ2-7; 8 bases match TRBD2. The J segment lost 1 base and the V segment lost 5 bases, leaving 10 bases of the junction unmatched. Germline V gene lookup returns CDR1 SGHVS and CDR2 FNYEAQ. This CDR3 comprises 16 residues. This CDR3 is CASSLRVAGGSYEQYF. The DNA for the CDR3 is TGTGCCAGCAGCCTTCGGGTGGCGGGAGGATCCTACGAGCAGTACTTC. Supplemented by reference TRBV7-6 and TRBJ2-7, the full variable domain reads GAGVSQSPRYKVTKRGQDVALRCDPISGHVSLYWYRQALGQGPEFLTYFNYEAQQDKSGLPNDRFSAERPEGSISTLTIQRTEQRDSAMYRCASSLRVAGGSYEQYFGPGTRLTVT.

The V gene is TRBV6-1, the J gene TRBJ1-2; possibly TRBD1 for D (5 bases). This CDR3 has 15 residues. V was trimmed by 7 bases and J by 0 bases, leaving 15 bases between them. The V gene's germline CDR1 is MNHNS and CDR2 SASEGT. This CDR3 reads CASIDSGFANYGYTF. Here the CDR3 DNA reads TGTGCCAGCATTGACAGCGGTTTCGCTAACTATGGCTACACCTTC.

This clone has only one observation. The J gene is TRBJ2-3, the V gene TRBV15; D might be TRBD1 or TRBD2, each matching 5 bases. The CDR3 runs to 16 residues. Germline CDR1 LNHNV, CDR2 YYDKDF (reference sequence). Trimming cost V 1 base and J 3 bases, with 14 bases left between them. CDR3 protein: CATSRAVWGSTDTQYF. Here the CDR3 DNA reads TGTGCCACCAGCAGAGCTGTCTGGGGGAGTACAGATACGCAGTATTTT.

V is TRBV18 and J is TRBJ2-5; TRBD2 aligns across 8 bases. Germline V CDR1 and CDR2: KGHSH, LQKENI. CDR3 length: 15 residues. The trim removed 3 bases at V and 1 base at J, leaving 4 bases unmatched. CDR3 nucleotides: TGTGCCAGCTCACCGATAGCGGGGACCCAAGAGACCCAGTACTTC. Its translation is CASSPIAGTQETQYF.

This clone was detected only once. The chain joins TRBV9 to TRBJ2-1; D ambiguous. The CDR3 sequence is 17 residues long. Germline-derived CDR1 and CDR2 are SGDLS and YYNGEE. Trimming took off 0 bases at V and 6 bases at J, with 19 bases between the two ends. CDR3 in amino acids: CASSVATGKLLGNEQFF. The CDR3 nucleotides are TGTGCCAGCAGCGTAGCTACTGGGAAACTTCTGGGCAATGAGCAGTTCTTC.

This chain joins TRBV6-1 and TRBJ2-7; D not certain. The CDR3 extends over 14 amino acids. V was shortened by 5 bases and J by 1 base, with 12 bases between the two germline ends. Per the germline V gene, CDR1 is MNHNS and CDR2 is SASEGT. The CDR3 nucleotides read TGTGCCAGCAGTCCTCGGACCACTTCCTACGAGCAGTACTTC. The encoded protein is CASSPRTTSYEQYF.

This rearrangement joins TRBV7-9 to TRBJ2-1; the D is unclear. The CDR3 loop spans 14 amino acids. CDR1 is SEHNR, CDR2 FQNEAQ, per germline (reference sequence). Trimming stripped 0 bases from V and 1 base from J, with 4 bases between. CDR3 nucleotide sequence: TGTGCCAGCAGCTTAGCTCCATCCTACAATGAGCAGTTCTTC. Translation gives CASSLAPSYNEQFF.

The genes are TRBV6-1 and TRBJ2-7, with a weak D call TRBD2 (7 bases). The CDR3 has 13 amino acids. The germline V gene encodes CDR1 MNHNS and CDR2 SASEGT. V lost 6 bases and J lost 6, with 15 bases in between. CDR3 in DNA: TGTGCCAGCAGCGGGTGGGAGGGGGGCGAGCAGTACTTC. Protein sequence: CASSGWEGGEQYF.

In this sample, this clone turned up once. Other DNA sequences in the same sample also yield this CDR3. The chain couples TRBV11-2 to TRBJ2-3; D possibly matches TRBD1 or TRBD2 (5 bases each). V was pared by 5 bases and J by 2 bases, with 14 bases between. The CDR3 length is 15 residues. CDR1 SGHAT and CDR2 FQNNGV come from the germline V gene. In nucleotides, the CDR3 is TGTGCCAGCAGCCGATCCGGGGCACACACAGATACGCAGTATTTT. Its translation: CASSRSGAHTDTQYF.

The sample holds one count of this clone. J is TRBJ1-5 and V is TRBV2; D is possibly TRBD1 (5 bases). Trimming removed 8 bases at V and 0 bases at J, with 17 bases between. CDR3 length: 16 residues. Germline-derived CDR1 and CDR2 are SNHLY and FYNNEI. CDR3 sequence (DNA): TGTGCCAGCGGTAGACAGAATCAGAATAGCAATCAGCCCCAGCATTTT. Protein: CASGRQNQNSNQPQHF.

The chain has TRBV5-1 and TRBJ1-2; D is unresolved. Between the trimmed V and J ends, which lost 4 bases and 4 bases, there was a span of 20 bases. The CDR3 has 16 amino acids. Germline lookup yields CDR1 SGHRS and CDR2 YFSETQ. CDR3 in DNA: TGCGCCAGCAGCATGCGGACCGACCGGGCAGGCTATGGCTACACCTTC. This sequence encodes CASSMRTDRAGYGYTF.

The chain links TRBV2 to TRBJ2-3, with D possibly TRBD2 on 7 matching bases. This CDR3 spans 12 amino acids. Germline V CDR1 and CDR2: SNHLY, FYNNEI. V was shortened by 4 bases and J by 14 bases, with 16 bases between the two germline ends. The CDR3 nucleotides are TGTGCCAGCAGTGGCAAGGGGGACTACGGGTATTTT. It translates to CASSGKGDYGYF.

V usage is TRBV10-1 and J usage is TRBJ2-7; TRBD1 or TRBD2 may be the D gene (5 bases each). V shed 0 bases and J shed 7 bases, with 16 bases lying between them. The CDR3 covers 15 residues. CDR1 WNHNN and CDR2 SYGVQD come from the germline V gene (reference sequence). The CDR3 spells CASSESGGQGDEQYF. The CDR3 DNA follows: TGCGCCAGCAGTGAGTCGGGCGGGCAGGGTGATGAGCAGTACTTC.

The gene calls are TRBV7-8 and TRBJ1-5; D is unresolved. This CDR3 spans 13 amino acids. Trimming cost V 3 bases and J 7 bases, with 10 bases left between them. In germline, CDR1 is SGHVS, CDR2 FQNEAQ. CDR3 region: CASSLAEVQPQHF. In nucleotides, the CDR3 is TGTGCCAGCAGCTTGGCAGAAGTCCAGCCCCAGCATTTT.

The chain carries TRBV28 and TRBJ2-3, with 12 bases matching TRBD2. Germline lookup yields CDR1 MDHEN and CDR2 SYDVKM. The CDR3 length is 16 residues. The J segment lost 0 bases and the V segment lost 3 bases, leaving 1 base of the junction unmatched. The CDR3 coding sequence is TGTGCCAGCAGTTTCGGACTAGCGGGGAGCACAGATACGCAGTATTTT. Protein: CASSFGLAGSTDTQYF.

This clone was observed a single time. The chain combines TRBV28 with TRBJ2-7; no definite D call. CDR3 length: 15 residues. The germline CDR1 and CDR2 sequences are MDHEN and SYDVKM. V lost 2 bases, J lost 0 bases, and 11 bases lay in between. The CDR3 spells CASSLGSSNSYEQYF. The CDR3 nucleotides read TGTGCCAGCAGTTTAGGTAGCTCAAACTCCTACGAGCAGTACTTC.

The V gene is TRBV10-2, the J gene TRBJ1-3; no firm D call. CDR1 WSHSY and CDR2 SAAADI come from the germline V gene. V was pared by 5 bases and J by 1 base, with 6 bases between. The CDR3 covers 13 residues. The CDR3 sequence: CASSTGSGNTIYF. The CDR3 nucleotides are TGCGCCAGCAGTACGGGATCTGGAAACACCATATATTTT.

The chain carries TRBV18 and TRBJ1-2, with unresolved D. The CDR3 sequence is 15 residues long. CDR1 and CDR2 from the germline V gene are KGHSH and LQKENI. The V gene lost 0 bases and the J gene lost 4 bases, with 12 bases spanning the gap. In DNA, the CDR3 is TGTGCCAGCTCACCACCAATGTCGGGCGGCTATGGCTACACCTTC. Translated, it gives CASSPPMSGGYGYTF. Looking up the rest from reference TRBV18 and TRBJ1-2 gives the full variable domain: NAGVMQNPRHLVRRRGQEARLRCSPMKGHSHVYWYRQLPEEGLKFMVYLQKENIIDESGMPKERFSAEFPKEGPSILRIQQVVRGDSAAYFCASSPPMSGGYGYTFGSGTRLTVV.

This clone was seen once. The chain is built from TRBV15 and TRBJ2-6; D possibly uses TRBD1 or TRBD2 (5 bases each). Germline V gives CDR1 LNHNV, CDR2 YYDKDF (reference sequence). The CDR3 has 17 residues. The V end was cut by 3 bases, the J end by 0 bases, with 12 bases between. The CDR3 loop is CATSRDMGVSGANVLTF. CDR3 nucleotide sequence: TGTGCCACCAGCAGGGATATGGGGGTCTCTGGGGCCAACGTCCTGACTTTC.

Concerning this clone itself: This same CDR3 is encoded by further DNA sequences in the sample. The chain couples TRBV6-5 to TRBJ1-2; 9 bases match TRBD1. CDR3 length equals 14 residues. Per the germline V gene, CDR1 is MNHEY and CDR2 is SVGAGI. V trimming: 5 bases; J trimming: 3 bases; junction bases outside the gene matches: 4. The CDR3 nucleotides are TGTGCCAGCAGTCGGGGGGACAGGGACTATGGCTACACCTTC. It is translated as CASSRGDRDYGYTF.

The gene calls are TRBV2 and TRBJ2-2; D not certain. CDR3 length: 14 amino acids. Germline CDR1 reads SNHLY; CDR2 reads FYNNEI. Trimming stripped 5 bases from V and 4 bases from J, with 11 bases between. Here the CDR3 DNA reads TGTGCCAGCAGTATACCCCGGAGCACCGGGGAGCTGTTTTTT. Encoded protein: CASSIPRSTGELFF.

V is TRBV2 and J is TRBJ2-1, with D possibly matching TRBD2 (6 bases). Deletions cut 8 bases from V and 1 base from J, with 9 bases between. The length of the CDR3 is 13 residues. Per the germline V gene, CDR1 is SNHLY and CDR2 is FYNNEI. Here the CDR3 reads CASPSGSYNEQFF. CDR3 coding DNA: TGTGCCAGCCCGAGCGGGTCCTACAATGAGCAGTTCTTC.

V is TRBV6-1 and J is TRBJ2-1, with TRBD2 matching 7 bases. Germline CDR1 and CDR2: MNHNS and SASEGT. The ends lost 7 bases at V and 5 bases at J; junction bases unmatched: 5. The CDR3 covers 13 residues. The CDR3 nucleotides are TGTGCCAGCACTCGGGAGGCTGACAATGAGCAGTTCTTC. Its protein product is CASTREADNEQFF.

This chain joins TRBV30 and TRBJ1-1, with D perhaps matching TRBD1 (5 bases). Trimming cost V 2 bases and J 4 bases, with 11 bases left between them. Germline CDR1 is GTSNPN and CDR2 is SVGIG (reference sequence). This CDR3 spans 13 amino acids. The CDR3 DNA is TGTGCCTGGAGTATCCAGGGAGGCACTGAAGCTTTCTTT. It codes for CAWSIQGGTEAFF.

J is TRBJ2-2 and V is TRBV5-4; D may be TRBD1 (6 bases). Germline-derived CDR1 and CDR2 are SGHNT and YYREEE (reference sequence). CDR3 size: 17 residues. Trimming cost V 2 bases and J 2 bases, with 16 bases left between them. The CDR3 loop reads CASSFPSQGANTGELFF. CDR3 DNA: TGTGCCAGCAGCTTCCCATCACAGGGAGCCAACACCGGGGAGCTGTTTTTT.

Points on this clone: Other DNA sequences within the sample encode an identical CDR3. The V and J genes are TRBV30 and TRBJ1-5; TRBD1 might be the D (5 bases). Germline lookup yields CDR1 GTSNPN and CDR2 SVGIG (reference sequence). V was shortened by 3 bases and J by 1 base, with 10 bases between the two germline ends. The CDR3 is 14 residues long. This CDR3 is CAWSGRGSNQPQHF. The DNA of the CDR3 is TGTGCCTGGAGCGGGCGGGGGAGCAATCAGCCCCAGCATTTT.

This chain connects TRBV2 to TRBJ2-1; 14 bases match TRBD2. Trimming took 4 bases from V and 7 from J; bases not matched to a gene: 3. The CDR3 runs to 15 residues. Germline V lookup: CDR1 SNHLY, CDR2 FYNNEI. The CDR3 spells CASSVGLAGVNEQFF. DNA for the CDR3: TGTGCCAGCAGTGTGGGACTAGCGGGGGTTAATGAGCAGTTCTTC. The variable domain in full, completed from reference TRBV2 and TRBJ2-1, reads EPEVTQTPSHQVTQMGQEVILRCVPISNHLYFYWYRQILGQKVEFLVSFYNNEISEKSEIFDDQFSVERPDGSNFTLKIRSTKLEDSAMYFCASSVGLAGVNEQFFGPGTRLTVL.

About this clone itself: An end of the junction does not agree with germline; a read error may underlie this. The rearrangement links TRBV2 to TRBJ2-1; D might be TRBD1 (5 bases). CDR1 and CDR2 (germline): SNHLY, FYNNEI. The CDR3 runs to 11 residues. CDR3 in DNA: TGTGCCAGCAGGAGGATCGAACAGGTGATCTTC. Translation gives CASRRIEQVIF.

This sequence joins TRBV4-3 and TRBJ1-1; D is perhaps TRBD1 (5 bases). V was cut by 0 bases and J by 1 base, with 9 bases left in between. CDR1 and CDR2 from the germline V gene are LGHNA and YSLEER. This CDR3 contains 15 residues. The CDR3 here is CASSQDPGTNTEAFF. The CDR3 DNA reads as TGCGCCAGCAGCCAAGATCCAGGGACGAACACTGAAGCTTTCTTT.

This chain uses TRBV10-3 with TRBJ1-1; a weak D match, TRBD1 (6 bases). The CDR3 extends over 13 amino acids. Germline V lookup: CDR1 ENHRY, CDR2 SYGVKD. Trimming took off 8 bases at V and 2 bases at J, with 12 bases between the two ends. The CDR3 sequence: CAIGSGTNTEAFF. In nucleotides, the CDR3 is TGTGCCATCGGATCGGGGACAAACACTGAAGCTTTCTTT.